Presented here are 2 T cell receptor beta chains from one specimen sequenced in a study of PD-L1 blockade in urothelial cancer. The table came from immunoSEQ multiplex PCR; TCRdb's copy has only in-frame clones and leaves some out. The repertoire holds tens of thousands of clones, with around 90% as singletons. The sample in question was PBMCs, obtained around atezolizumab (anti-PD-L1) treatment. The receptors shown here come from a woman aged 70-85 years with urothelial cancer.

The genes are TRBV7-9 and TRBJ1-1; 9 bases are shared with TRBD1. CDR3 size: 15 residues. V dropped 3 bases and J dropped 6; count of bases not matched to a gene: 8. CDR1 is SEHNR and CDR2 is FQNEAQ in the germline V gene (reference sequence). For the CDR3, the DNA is TGTGCCAGCAGCTTTAGGGACAGGGCTCGCTCTGAAGCTTTCTTT. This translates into CASSFRDRARSEAFF.

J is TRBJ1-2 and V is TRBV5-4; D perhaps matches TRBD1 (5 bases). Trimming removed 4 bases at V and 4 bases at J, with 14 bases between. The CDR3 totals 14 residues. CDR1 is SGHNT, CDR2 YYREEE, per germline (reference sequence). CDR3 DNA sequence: TGTGCCAGCAGCACCGATACAAGGGGCTATGGCTACACCTTC. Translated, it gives CASSTDTRGYGYTF.